This TCR beta chain emerged from a study of OX40 agonist ivuxolimab in advanced cancers. A note on the overall study: The costimulatory receptor OX40 (CD134) was targeted by ivuxolimab, a fully human IgG2 agonistic monoclonal antibody. Intravenous ivuxolimab was administered to patients every 2 weeks at six dose levels: 0.01, 0.1, 0.3, 1.5, 3 and 10 mg/kg. Among the 50 to 55 dose-escalation patients, about 19 had hepatocellular carcinoma, 15 or so melanoma, 9 renal cell carcinoma and 9 head and neck cancer. In the dose-escalation cohort, roughly four fifths of patients were male, and the mean age was around 60 years, with a range of 23 to 79. Prior anti-PD-1, anti-PD-L1 or anti-CTLA-4 therapy was permitted, and 40% of dose-escalation patients had received checkpoint inhibitors. Three dose-escalation patients achieved partial responses, one with hepatocellular carcinoma and two with cutaneous melanoma. The purpose of peripheral TCRbeta sequencing was to test whether ivuxolimab changed TCR sequence diversity and led to clonal T-cell expansion. The monotherapy dose-escalation portion (N of about 52 patients) of the phase I ivuxolimab trial is reported in the paper. Study-level results and caveats: Partial responders in the 0.1-3.0 mg/kg groups had among the lowest normalized peripheral clonal expansion, especially among CD8+ T cells. Antigen specificity was not determined for the clonally expanded peripheral T cells. At doses of 0.1 to 3.0 mg/kg, clonal expansion of both CD4+ and CD8+ T cells in blood was seen between baseline and week 6. After ivuxolimab, more expanded clones were found on average in CD8+ T cells than in CD4+ T cells. Low levels of normalized T-cell clonal expansion were also seen in some nonresponding patients.

Genomic DNA was isolated from the sorted cells so that the TCRbeta CDR3 region could be sequenced. The immunoSEQ Assay was used to sequence the TCRbeta CDR3 regions. Drawn from immuneACCESS, this table holds only the in-frame rearrangements with V and J called that TCRdb kept. Clones are partly lost; checked studies trace under half to an unresolved V gene and leave the rest unexplained. Recorded for this sample are around 76,000 clones; 85% of them occurred a single time. Under 0.75% of the sample lies in the top ten. The trial excluded patients who had a history of autoimmune disease or were on systemic immunosuppression. In every dose cohort, peripheral blood was drawn for TCR sequencing at baseline, cycle 4 day 1, and cycle 7 day 1. Samples were obtained from an open-label, multicenter, first-in-human phase I dose-escalation trial of ivuxolimab. Adults with locally advanced or metastatic head and neck squamous cell, hepatocellular, melanoma or renal cell carcinoma were enrolled in the trial. Before TCR sequencing, CD4+ T cells and CD8+ T cells were sorted from peripheral blood as separate populations.

On this clone: It has no known antigen specificity. No per-base quality is available; no much larger clone lies one base away.

Material: CD4+ or CD8+ T cells sorted from blood, obtained in a trial of the OX40 agonist ivuxolimab. This TCR was sampled from an adult with an advanced solid tumor such as melanoma, head and neck, liver or kidney cancer.

The sequence in DNA is TGTGCCAGCAGCTTCGCACAGGCCCACTACAATGAGCAGTTCTTC. Its protein reads: CASSFAQAHYNEQFF. The chain links TRBV7-9 with TRBJ2-1; TRBD1 is perhaps the D gene, given 5 matching bases. Trimming takes 3 bases from V and 3 bases from J, and the germline ends sit 12 bases apart. The CDR3 contains 15 residues, cysteine and phenylalanine counted. The sequence is cut down to CDR3 DNA, 45 bases in frame from base 1. CDR1 and CDR2 were assigned from the germline V gene (reference sequence) as SEHNR and FQNEAQ.